The TCR beta chain under discussion was sequenced for a study of T cell responses to AZD1222 COVID-19 vaccine. Whole-study findings and limits: The donor group comprised mostly white British people and more females; the analysis possibly underestimated clonal diversity. The CD4 TCRs associated with vaccination extended across spike and predominated at 160-218 and 743-854.

The V gene's germline CDR1 is SNHLY and CDR2 FYNNEI. The junction had 6 bases not matched to a gene; V was cut back by 6 bases and J by 1 base. The CDR3 runs 15 residues. Note on this clone: The antigen remains unidentified.

The assay was immunoSEQ multiplex PCR, and TCRdb's table has in-frame clones only and misses some. The repertoire includes 200,000 to 300,000 clones, approximately 95% of them detected once, and less than 0.65% sits in the top ten. V gene TRBV2 combines with J gene TRBJ1-5; 7 bases align to TRBD1. The receptor was derived from an adult in good health. The sequencing used peripheral blood, collected on day 0 of AZD1222 vaccination. This chain's CDR3 is CASRQAGGSNQPQHF. The DNA of the CDR3 is TGTGCCAGCAGGCAGGCAGGGGGAAGCAATCAGCCCCAGCATTTT.